The next 19 T cell receptor beta chains were all read from a single sample in a study of CD8 T cells in Susac syndrome. RNA was extracted with the RNeasy kit, and a quantity of 0.5 to 1 ug was reverse transcribed using random hexamers. MiXCR, run by TCRdb on the immunoSEQ multiplex PCR reads, gives a single entry per CDR3 protein. The sample shows about 210,000 distinct CDR3 sequences, approximately 95% of them seen only once. The material sequenced was CD4+ T cells from PBMCs. The receptors here all came from a human donor with multiple sclerosis.

The V call is TRBV3-1, the J call TRBJ1-1; TRBD1 is a possible D gene (6 bases). Germline values: CDR1 LGHDT, CDR2 YNNKEL (reference sequence). The CDR3 totals 11 residues. Trimming took off 3 bases at V and 12 bases at J, with 11 bases between the two ends. The CDR3 spells CASSHGTITFF. Written as DNA, the CDR3 is TGTGCCAGCAGCCACGGGACAATTACTTTCTTT.

The rearrangement joins TRBV27 to TRBJ1-5; 9 bases are a match to TRBD1. Losses at the gene ends were 5 bases for V and 1 base for J; bases not matched to a gene: 9. The CDR3 runs to 17 residues. Per germline, CDR1 MNHEY and CDR2 SMNVEV (reference sequence). For the CDR3, the DNA is TGTGCCAGCAGTAAGGGACAGGGTAATCGGAGCAATCAGCCCCAGCATTTT. Its protein is CASSKGQGNRSNQPQHF.

This chain connects TRBV29-1 to TRBJ2-2; 8 bases match TRBD1. CDR3 length: 15 amino acids. With V trimmed by 7 bases and J by 4 bases, 11 bases remained unmatched. Germline V lookup: CDR1 SQVTM, CDR2 ANQGSEA. CDR3: CSALQGAGVTGELFF. The CDR3 DNA sequence: TGCAGCGCCCTCCAGGGGGCAGGGGTCACCGGGGAGCTGTTTTTT.

This chain connects TRBV9 to TRBJ2-3; TRBD2 agrees at 7 bases. There are 17 residues in the CDR3. The germline V gene has CDR1 SGDLS and CDR2 YYNGEE. The V gene end was trimmed by 4 bases and the J gene end by 2 bases; junction bases not matched to a gene: 13. The CDR3 spells CASSFQTSYLSTDTQYF. CDR3 DNA sequence: TGTGCCAGCAGCTTTCAGACTAGCTACCTCTCCACAGATACGCAGTATTTT.

This clonotype was observed once. J is TRBJ2-1 and V is TRBV12-3 or TRBV12-4; D is ambiguous. The CDR3 consists of 14 residues. Trimming left V 5 bases short and J 5 bases short, with 13 bases between. CDR3: CASSPGLQDNEQFF. CDR3 nucleotides: TGTGCCAGCAGTCCGGGTCTTCAGGACAATGAGCAGTTCTTC.

This chain uses TRBV5-1 with TRBJ2-1; 7 bases fit TRBD2. Losses at the gene ends were 1 base for V and 7 bases for J; bases not matched to a gene: 5. Germline CDR1 reads SGHRS; CDR2 reads YFSETQ. This CDR3 contains 14 residues. As DNA, the CDR3 is TGCGCCAGCAGCTTGAACGCGGGGGAAAATGAGCAGTTCTTC. It encodes CASSLNAGENEQFF.

This rearrangement joins TRBV18 to TRBJ1-6, with D hard to call. Germline V lookup: CDR1 KGHSH, CDR2 LQKENI. V gave up 1 base and J gave up 8 bases, with 12 bases separating them. The CDR3 runs to 15 residues. This chain's CDR3 is CASSPLSGLDSPLHF. CDR3 in DNA: TGTGCCAGCTCACCACTTTCGGGCCTCGATTCACCCCTCCACTTT.

The DNA for the CDR3 is TGTGCCAGCAGTTTCCCGGGCACAGATACGCAGTATTTT. Its protein is CASSFPGTDTQYF. The gene calls are TRBV12-3 or TRBV12-4 and TRBJ2-3, with D unclear. There are 13 residues in the CDR3. The ends were cut back, 3 bases at V and 1 base at J, with 5 bases in the middle.

The chain uses TRBV20-1 and TRBJ2-7; unclear D gene. Trimming took 4 bases from V and 1 from J, leaving 8 bases between them. CDR1 is DFQATT, CDR2 SNEGSKA, per germline (reference sequence). This CDR3 comprises 12 residues. For the CDR3, the DNA is TGCAGTGCTACCGTGGGGTCCTACGAGCAGTACTTC. This gives the protein CSATVGSYEQYF.

The chain joins TRBV7-2 to TRBJ2-3, with 10 bases matching TRBD2. Germline CDR1 SGHTA, CDR2 FQGNSA. The CDR3 extends over 17 amino acids. The V and J ends lost 1 base and 3 bases, in that order; junction bases with no gene match: 7. The CDR3 bases are TGTGCCAGCAGCTTAGTCGCTAGCGGGGGCCGAACAGATACGCAGTATTTT. Encoded protein: CASSLVASGGRTDTQYF. The full variable domain, rest sourced from reference TRBV7-2 and TRBJ2-3, is GAGVSQSPSNKVTEKGKDVELRCDPISGHTALYWYRQSLGQGLEFLIYFQGNSAPDKSGLPSDRFSAERTGGSVSTLTIQRTQQEDSAVYLCASSLVASGGRTDTQYFGPGTRLTVL.

This chain links TRBV5-1 with TRBJ2-1; tentatively, D is TRBD1 or TRBD2 (5 bases each). The V end lost 4 bases, the J end lost 8 bases, and 19 bases lay between the germline ends. The CDR3 is made up of 15 amino acids. Looked up from germline, CDR1 is SGHRS and CDR2 is YFSETQ. DNA for the CDR3: TGCGCCAGCAGCCCGACCCGGCAGGGAGAGTATGAGCAGTTCTTC. Protein product: CASSPTRQGEYEQFF.

The chain links TRBV7-2 to TRBJ1-5; D gene uncertain. V lost 5 bases, J lost 4 bases, and 9 bases lay in between. The CDR3 runs to 13 residues. Germline V CDR1 and CDR2: SGHTA, FQGNSA. The CDR3 DNA is TGTGCCAGCAGCAAAGAGAGGAATCAGCCCCAGCATTTT. Translation: CASSKERNQPQHF.

The CDR3 is CASSPLEGRGYTF. The CDR3 nucleotides read TGTGCCAGCAGTCCCCTGGAGGGTCGCGGCTACACCTTC. V is TRBV6-5 and J is TRBJ1-2; D not certain. The V gene's germline CDR1 is MNHEY and CDR2 SVGAGI. With 5 bases removed from V and 8 bases from J, the gap between germline ends came to 15 bases. This CDR3 comprises 13 residues.

The rearrangement links TRBV20-1 to TRBJ2-1; 7 nucleotides match TRBD2. CDR1 is DFQATT and CDR2 is SNEGSKA in the germline V gene (reference sequence). This CDR3 comprises 13 residues. With V trimmed by 8 bases and J by 9 bases, 13 bases remained unmatched. The CDR3 here is CSLRKGRAGEQFF. In nucleotides, the CDR3 is TGCAGTCTACGCAAAGGGAGGGCCGGTGAGCAGTTCTTC.

The gene calls are TRBV5-1 and TRBJ2-5; 8 positions match TRBD1. The germline gives CDR1 SGHRS, CDR2 YFSETQ. The CDR3 runs 14 residues. V trimming: 2 bases; J trimming: 7 bases; junction bases outside the gene matches: 7. CDR3 nucleotides: TGCGCCAGCAGCTTCGGACAGGGACCTGGGACCCAGTACTTC. The encoded protein is CASSFGQGPGTQYF.

The genes are TRBV20-1 and TRBJ2-3, with D uncertain. The CDR3 length is 14 residues. The V gene lost 0 bases and the J gene lost 0 bases, with 7 bases spanning the gap. Germline V gene lookup returns CDR1 DFQATT and CDR2 SNEGSKA (reference sequence). The CDR3 DNA follows: TGCAGTGCTAGAGATTTTGGGAGCACAGATACGCAGTATTTT. Protein: CSARDFGSTDTQYF.

This chain connects TRBV14 to TRBJ1-2; possible D gene TRBD1, 5 bases. The CDR3 is made up of 12 amino acids. In germline, CDR1 is SGHDN, CDR2 FVKESK. V lost 0 bases and J lost 8, with 7 bases in between. This chain's CDR3 is CASSQEWGGYTF. The CDR3 DNA is TGTGCCAGCAGCCAAGAATGGGGGGGCTACACCTTC.

V gene TRBV11-3 combines with J gene TRBJ2-5; a weak D match, TRBD2 (7 bases). This CDR3 comprises 19 residues. V gave up 4 bases and J gave up 7 bases, with 31 bases separating them. Germline CDR1 is SGHNT and CDR2 is YENEEA. In nucleotides, the CDR3 is TGTGCCAGCAGCTCCTTGGTCGGCGGGGGAACCCAAGCCAGGGGGACCCAGTACTTC. Its protein product is CASSSLVGGGTQARGTQYF.

This sequence joins TRBV30 and TRBJ2-3, with D perhaps TRBD1 (6 bases). Trimming removed 8 bases at V and 6 bases at J, with 18 bases between. The CDR3 totals 13 residues. Germline V CDR1 and CDR2: GTSNPN, SVGIG (reference sequence). The CDR3 sequence is CARALGAPDTQYF. CDR3 coding DNA: TGTGCCAGGGCGTTGGGGGCCCCGGATACGCAGTATTTT.